This TCR beta chain derives from a study of human T cells and chemical hapten exposure. This clonotype was detected a few times. Its specificity is unknown. The sample's time point: patch test 3, about 24 weeks after DPC sensitization. The sample's treatment: therapeutic diphenylcyclopropenone sensitization with weekly scalp DPC. Findings of the study overall: Sensitization with DPC brought no change to TCRs above 1 in 1000 in frequency.

The study's library attached unique molecular identifiers to single cDNA molecules. Authors' methods: Per sample, the median was 95,638 TCRs, with values from roughly 23,000 to 640,000. MiXCR was run by TCRdb on the RACE reads, yielding one entry per CDR3 protein. These V and J calls originate from TCRdb's pipeline instead of the authors' own analysis. The repertoire holds around 85,000 distinct CDR3 sequences, with over 10% as singletons. CDR3 length equals 14 residues. Germline V gene data show CDR1 as SGHKS and CDR2 as YYEKEE (reference sequence). V lost 3 bases and J 1 base, leaving 10 bases between the germline ends.

The sequenced sample was whole blood, obtained in connection with sensitization to the hapten diphenylcyclopropenone (DPC). The sequence came from a woman in her forties or fifties with alopecia areata. Some clones in this sample may be carry-over from other donors' samples. V and J are TRBV5-5 and TRBJ2-5, with D possibly being TRBD2 (6 bases). The CDR3 here is CASSYAGRQETQYF. The CDR3 DNA sequence: TGTGCCAGCAGCTACGCGGGACGCCAAGAGACCCAGTACTTC.